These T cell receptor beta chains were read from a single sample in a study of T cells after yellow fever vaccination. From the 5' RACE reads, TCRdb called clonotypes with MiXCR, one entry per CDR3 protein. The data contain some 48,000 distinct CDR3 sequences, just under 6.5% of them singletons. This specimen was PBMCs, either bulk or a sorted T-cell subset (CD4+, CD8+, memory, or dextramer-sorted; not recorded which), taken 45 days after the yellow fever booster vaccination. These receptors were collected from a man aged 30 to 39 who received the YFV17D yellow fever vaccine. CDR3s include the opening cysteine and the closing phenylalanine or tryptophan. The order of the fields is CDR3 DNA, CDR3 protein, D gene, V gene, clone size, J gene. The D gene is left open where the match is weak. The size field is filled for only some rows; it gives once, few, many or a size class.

cdr3_nt: TGTGCCAGCAGCTCTAGCTCCTCCTACAATGAGCAGTTCTTC
cdr3_aa: CASSSSSSYNEQFF
d_call: .
v_call: TRBV7-9
clone_size: .
j_call: TRBJ2-1

cdr3_nt: TGCAGTGCTAGAGGCCCTAGCGGGAGTTTCAATGAGCAGTTCTTC
cdr3_aa: CSARGPSGSFNEQFF
d_call: TRBD2
v_call: TRBV20-1
clone_size: few
j_call: TRBJ2-1

cdr3_nt: TGTGCCACCCGGACAGGGGGCGAGTACGAGCAGTACTTC
cdr3_aa: CATRTGGEYEQYF
d_call: TRBD1
v_call: TRBV19
clone_size: few
j_call: TRBJ2-7

cdr3_nt: TGTGCCAGCAGAGGGCCATCAGATACGCAGTATTTT
cdr3_aa: CASRGPSDTQYF
d_call: .
v_call: TRBV12-3/TRBV12-4
clone_size: few
j_call: TRBJ2-3

cdr3_nt: TGTGCCAGCAGCTTGAATCTTGGGGAGCTGTTTTTT
cdr3_aa: CASSLNLGELFF
d_call: .
v_call: TRBV7-2
clone_size: many
j_call: TRBJ2-2

cdr3_nt: TGTGCCAGCAGCTTAGACTGGACTAATTACAATGAGCAGTTCTTC
cdr3_aa: CASSLDWTNYNEQFF
d_call: .
v_call: TRBV11-2
clone_size: many
j_call: TRBJ2-1

cdr3_nt: TGTGCCAGCAGTGGGGGTTACGGTGGCCAAGAGACCCAGTACTTC
cdr3_aa: CASSGGYGGQETQYF
d_call: .
v_call: TRBV2
clone_size: .
j_call: TRBJ2-5

cdr3_nt: TGTGCCAGCAGTGATGGGCTGTCCACCGGGGAGCTGTTTTTT
cdr3_aa: CASSDGLSTGELFF
d_call: .
v_call: TRBV2
clone_size: many
j_call: TRBJ2-2

cdr3_nt: TGCAGAGCAAATGCGGGGGGGAGAATCGAAGCTTTCTTT
cdr3_aa: CRANAGGRIEAFF
d_call: .
v_call: TRBV20-1
clone_size: many
j_call: TRBJ1-1

cdr3_nt: TGTGCCAGCAGTCGGGGTAGCTACAATGAGCAGTTCTTC
cdr3_aa: CASSRGSYNEQFF
d_call: .
v_call: TRBV7-2
clone_size: many
j_call: TRBJ2-1

cdr3_nt: TGTGCCAGCAGTGACCGGACAGTCTATGGCTACACCTTC
cdr3_aa: CASSDRTVYGYTF
d_call: .
v_call: TRBV6-1
clone_size: many
j_call: TRBJ1-2

cdr3_nt: TGCGCCAGCAGCCAAGATCGGGACTCTTGGTATGGCTACACCTTC
cdr3_aa: CASSQDRDSWYGYTF
d_call: .
v_call: TRBV4-3
clone_size: many
j_call: TRBJ1-2

cdr3_nt: TGTGCCAGCAGGCCCGATTATTTGGACTTCCCGCCTAAAGTAAGCTCCTACAATGAGCAGTTCTTC
cdr3_aa: CASRPDYLDFPPKVSSYNEQFF
d_call: .
v_call: TRBV6-2/TRBV6-3
clone_size: .
j_call: TRBJ2-1

cdr3_nt: TGTGCCAGCAGCCCGCCGGGACTAGCGGGAGCTGGAGATACGCAGTATTTT
cdr3_aa: CASSPPGLAGAGDTQYF
d_call: TRBD2
v_call: TRBV3-1
clone_size: many
j_call: TRBJ2-3

cdr3_nt: TGTGCCAGCAGCCAGGGACAGGCGAGGGGAAACACCATATATTTT
cdr3_aa: CASSQGQARGNTIYF
d_call: TRBD1
v_call: TRBV11-2
clone_size: .
j_call: TRBJ1-3

cdr3_nt: TGTGCCAGCAGTCTTGGACTAGCGGGAAAGCAAGAGACCCAGTACTTC
cdr3_aa: CASSLGLAGKQETQYF
d_call: TRBD2
v_call: TRBV7-2
clone_size: .
j_call: TRBJ2-5

cdr3_nt: TGCGCCAGCAGCTCGACGGGAGACTCTGGAAACACCATATATTTT
cdr3_aa: CASSSTGDSGNTIYF
d_call: .
v_call: TRBV4-3
clone_size: medium-sized
j_call: TRBJ1-3

cdr3_nt: TGCAGTGCCCCGCGAAGCGGTTCTCTCGAGCAGTACTTC
cdr3_aa: CSAPRSGSLEQYF
d_call: .
v_call: TRBV20-1
clone_size: many
j_call: TRBJ2-7

cdr3_nt: TGTGCCAGCAGCCTTACTAGCGGGATCTTCCAAGAGACCCAGTACTTC
cdr3_aa: CASSLTSGIFQETQYF
d_call: TRBD2
v_call: TRBV12-3/TRBV12-4
clone_size: few
j_call: TRBJ2-5

cdr3_nt: TGTGCCAGCAGTTTACTGGCGGTGGATACGCAGTATTTT
cdr3_aa: CASSLLAVDTQYF
d_call: .
v_call: TRBV28
clone_size: .
j_call: TRBJ2-3

cdr3_nt: TGTGCCAGCAGCCCGCTTGGGCTAGCGGGAAACCCCTACAATGAGCAGTTCTTC
cdr3_aa: CASSPLGLAGNPYNEQFF
d_call: TRBD2
v_call: TRBV14
clone_size: many
j_call: TRBJ2-1

cdr3_nt: TGTGCCAGCAGGCAATTTGATTTGGAGACCCAGTACTTC
cdr3_aa: CASRQFDLETQYF
d_call: .
v_call: TRBV6-6
clone_size: many
j_call: TRBJ2-5

cdr3_nt: TGTGCCAGCAAGGGGACTAGCGGGTCCCTCGGGGAGCTGTTTTTT
cdr3_aa: CASKGTSGSLGELFF
d_call: TRBD2
v_call: TRBV6-2/TRBV6-3
clone_size: many
j_call: TRBJ2-2

cdr3_nt: TGTGCCAGCAGCTTGGCCGGGCAGGGGGCGGCTGGAGAGACCCAGTACTTC
cdr3_aa: CASSLAGQGAAGETQYF
d_call: TRBD1
v_call: TRBV5-4
clone_size: .
j_call: TRBJ2-5

cdr3_nt: TGTGCCAGCAGTGACTCCCCCCTATACAATGAGCAGTTCTTC
cdr3_aa: CASSDSPLYNEQFF
d_call: .
v_call: TRBV6-2/TRBV6-3
clone_size: .
j_call: TRBJ2-1

cdr3_nt: TGCAGCGTTGGGGCTAGCGGGAGGGCCTCCTATGAGCAGTTCTTC
cdr3_aa: CSVGASGRASYEQFF
d_call: TRBD2
v_call: TRBV29-1
clone_size: many
j_call: TRBJ2-1

cdr3_nt: TGTGCCAGCCGGGGCCGACAGACTAATGAAAAACTGTTTTTT
cdr3_aa: CASRGRQTNEKLFF
d_call: .
v_call: TRBV7-6
clone_size: .
j_call: TRBJ1-4

cdr3_nt: TGTGCCAGCAGTGTGAGCGAGGTTCGAAACATTCAGTACTTC
cdr3_aa: CASSVSEVRNIQYF
d_call: .
v_call: TRBV2
clone_size: many
j_call: TRBJ2-4

cdr3_nt: TGTGCCAGCAGCGCACGGGTCTGGAACACCGGGGAGCTGTTTTTT
cdr3_aa: CASSARVWNTGELFF
d_call: .
v_call: TRBV7-9
clone_size: few
j_call: TRBJ2-2

cdr3_nt: TGTGCCAGCAGGCCCGCCGCGGGATCGGCAAATGAGCAGTTCTTC
cdr3_aa: CASRPAAGSANEQFF
d_call: .
v_call: TRBV2
clone_size: many
j_call: TRBJ2-1

cdr3_nt: TGTGCCAGCAGCTTAGGAGGGACGGTTGACAATGAGCAGTTCTTC
cdr3_aa: CASSLGGTVDNEQFF
d_call: .
v_call: TRBV11-2
clone_size: .
j_call: TRBJ2-1

cdr3_nt: TGTGCCAGCAGCCGGAGGGGTAGCAATCAGCCCCAGCATTTT
cdr3_aa: CASSRRGSNQPQHF
d_call: .
v_call: TRBV6-1
clone_size: few
j_call: TRBJ1-5

cdr3_nt: TGTGCCAGCAGCTTGGTGGCTAGCGGGAGTAGCCTCTACGAGCAGTACTTC
cdr3_aa: CASSLVASGSSLYEQYF
d_call: TRBD2
v_call: TRBV5-5
clone_size: few
j_call: TRBJ2-7

cdr3_nt: TGCGCCAGCAGCTTGGGACTAGCGGCAACCGGGGAGCTGTTTTTT
cdr3_aa: CASSLGLAATGELFF
d_call: TRBD2
v_call: TRBV5-1
clone_size: many
j_call: TRBJ2-2

cdr3_nt: TGTGCCAGCAGCCCAGGAACAGGGGGAAACACTGAAGCTTTCTTT
cdr3_aa: CASSPGTGGNTEAFF
d_call: TRBD1
v_call: TRBV7-2
clone_size: .
j_call: TRBJ1-1

cdr3_nt: TGTGCCAGCAGTACACTTTCTAAGACCCAGTACTTC
cdr3_aa: CASSTLSKTQYF
d_call: .
v_call: TRBV12-3/TRBV12-4
clone_size: many
j_call: TRBJ2-5

cdr3_nt: TGCAGCGTTGAAAAAGGGGACTACGAGCAGTACTTC
cdr3_aa: CSVEKGDYEQYF
d_call: .
v_call: TRBV29-1
clone_size: many
j_call: TRBJ2-7

cdr3_nt: TGTGCCAGCAGTCCTCGTGATGCAGATACGCAGTATTTT
cdr3_aa: CASSPRDADTQYF
d_call: .
v_call: TRBV3-1
clone_size: many
j_call: TRBJ2-3

cdr3_nt: TGCAGTGCTATGGTGGGCCCAGAGTTCTTC
cdr3_aa: CSAMVGPEFF
d_call: .
v_call: TRBV20-1
clone_size: many
j_call: TRBJ2-1

cdr3_nt: TGTGCCAGCAGCCAAGGGGAGGGGGAACAGCCCCAGCATTTT
cdr3_aa: CASSQGEGEQPQHF
d_call: .
v_call: TRBV3-1
clone_size: .
j_call: TRBJ1-5

cdr3_nt: TGCAGCGTTGAACACTCTGGGGCCAACGTCCTGACTTTC
cdr3_aa: CSVEHSGANVLTF
d_call: .
v_call: TRBV29-1
clone_size: .
j_call: TRBJ2-6

cdr3_nt: TGTGCCAGCATAAGAGATAGCAATCAGCCCCAGCATTTT
cdr3_aa: CASIRDSNQPQHF
d_call: .
v_call: TRBV2
clone_size: few
j_call: TRBJ1-5

cdr3_nt: TGCAGCGTTGAACGAAGTTCCATGAACACTGAAGCTTTCTTT
cdr3_aa: CSVERSSMNTEAFF
d_call: .
v_call: TRBV29-1
clone_size: many
j_call: TRBJ1-1

cdr3_nt: TGTGCCAGCAGCTTCCCCGGGGAGGGGGAAAAAAACATTCAGTACTTC
cdr3_aa: CASSFPGEGEKNIQYF
d_call: .
v_call: TRBV5-6
clone_size: many
j_call: TRBJ2-4

cdr3_nt: TGCGCCAGCAGCCAAGGACGCGCCAGCGGAGGTTCCTACGAGCAGTACTTC
cdr3_aa: CASSQGRASGGSYEQYF
d_call: .
v_call: TRBV4-3
clone_size: few
j_call: TRBJ2-7

cdr3_nt: TGCGCCAGCAGCCCGGACAGGGAGGGCGGGGAGCTGTTTTTT
cdr3_aa: CASSPDREGGELFF
d_call: .
v_call: TRBV5-1
clone_size: many
j_call: TRBJ2-2

cdr3_nt: TGTGCCAGCAGCTTAGGGCTAGATGGTAGTACGCAGTATTTT
cdr3_aa: CASSLGLDGSTQYF
d_call: .
v_call: TRBV13
clone_size: .
j_call: TRBJ2-3

cdr3_nt: TGCAGTCCGGGTTCTGGGGGCCAGGAGACCCAGTACTTC
cdr3_aa: CSPGSGGQETQYF
d_call: .
v_call: TRBV20-1
clone_size: many
j_call: TRBJ2-5

cdr3_nt: TGTGCCAGCACAGGGGCTAGCACAGATACGCAGTATTTT
cdr3_aa: CASTGASTDTQYF
d_call: .
v_call: TRBV6-6
clone_size: few
j_call: TRBJ2-3

cdr3_nt: TGTGCCAGCAGGCCCACAAGCACAGATACGCAGTATTTT
cdr3_aa: CASRPTSTDTQYF
d_call: .
v_call: TRBV6-2/TRBV6-3
clone_size: few
j_call: TRBJ2-3

cdr3_nt: TGTGCCAGCAGCTTGGGGACAGGCCTTTCCTACGAGCAGTACTTC
cdr3_aa: CASSLGTGLSYEQYF
d_call: TRBD1
v_call: TRBV5-4
clone_size: .
j_call: TRBJ2-7

cdr3_nt: TGTGCCAGCAGCCAAGAGGAAGACGCAAATGAAAAACTGTTTTTT
cdr3_aa: CASSQEEDANEKLFF
d_call: .
v_call: TRBV14
clone_size: many
j_call: TRBJ1-4

cdr3_nt: TGTGCCAGCAGTTTAATGTCTCGGGGGCCCTACGAGCAGTACTTC
cdr3_aa: CASSLMSRGPYEQYF
d_call: .
v_call: TRBV27
clone_size: many
j_call: TRBJ2-7

cdr3_nt: TGCGCCAGCAGCCCGGTTGGGGGCCCGAACTCCTACGAGCAGTACTTC
cdr3_aa: CASSPVGGPNSYEQYF
d_call: .
v_call: TRBV5-1
clone_size: .
j_call: TRBJ2-7

cdr3_nt: TGTGCCAGCAGCGGAACGGACAGGGGCGACACCGGGGAGCTGTTTTTT
cdr3_aa: CASSGTDRGDTGELFF
d_call: TRBD1
v_call: TRBV5-6
clone_size: .
j_call: TRBJ2-2

cdr3_nt: TGTGCCAGCAGTTTTGGCAGGGAGGGGATTCAGTACTTC
cdr3_aa: CASSFGREGIQYF
d_call: TRBD2
v_call: TRBV12-3/TRBV12-4
clone_size: many
j_call: TRBJ2-4